The 29 T cell receptor beta chains below come from one sample, sequenced in a study of blood T cell repertoires in COVID-19 (dated by TCRdb to 2019 to 2021). Library preparation was by the immunoSEQ multiplex PCR assay. TCRdb carries this immuneACCESS record with in-frame sequences only. Its versions omit some clonotypes, under half of them owing to an unresolved V gene in the studies checked, with the rest unexplained. For this sample the table gives some 270,000 clones, of which about nine tenths were detected only once. The ten most abundant clones make up 1.5% to 2% of the sample. Sample: PBMCs or T cells enriched from blood (not recorded which). These TCRs come from a woman between 40 and 50 years old who had recovered from COVID-19.

This clone was counted a single time. The genes are TRBV11-2 and TRBJ2-5, with D maybe TRBD1 (6 bases). The germline gives CDR1 SGHAT, CDR2 FQNNGV. This CDR3 contains 14 residues. V was cut by 1 base and J by 3 bases, with 9 bases left in between. The CDR3 DNA follows: TGTGCCAGCAGCTTAGTGGACAGAAAAGAGACCCAGTACTTC. Its protein is CASSLVDRKETQYF.

The gene calls are TRBV6-2 or TRBV6-3 and TRBJ2-7; the match to TRBD1 covers 10 bases. Germline V gives CDR1 MNHEY, CDR2 SVGEGT. J was trimmed by 4 bases and V by 6 bases; bases with no gene match: 9. The CDR3 has 15 amino acids. CDR3 in amino acids: CASSSQGTGDYEQYF. The CDR3 DNA reads TGTGCCAGCAGCTCCCAAGGGACAGGGGATTACGAGCAGTACTTC.

This clone was detected only a few times. The V and J genes are TRBV5-1 and TRBJ2-1, with 9 bases that match TRBD2. Losses at the gene ends were 4 bases for V and 12 bases for J; bases not matched to a gene: 11. The CDR3 has 14 residues. From germline, CDR1 is SGHRS and CDR2 YFSETQ. The CDR3 DNA reads as TGCGCCAGCAGCGAATTAGCGGGAGAAGTATCGCAGTTCTTC. Its protein product is CASSELAGEVSQFF. The variable domain in full, with the rest retrieved from reference TRBV5-1 and TRBJ2-1, is KAGVTQTPRYLIKTRGQQVTLSCSPISGHRSVSWYQQTPGQGLQFLFEYFSETQRNKGNFPGRFSGRQFSNSRSEMNVSTLELGDSALYLCASSELAGEVSQFFGPGTRLTVL.

The rearrangement links TRBV19 to TRBJ1-2, with 7 bases aligning to TRBD1. This CDR3 spans 14 amino acids. V lost 6 bases and J lost 11; bases outside the gene matches: 15. Germline CDR1 reads LNHDA; CDR2 reads SQIVND (reference sequence). CDR3 DNA sequence: TGTGCCAGTAGAGGTTCCCGCGGGACAGCGGATTACACCTTC. It specifies CASRGSRGTADYTF.

The CDR3 nucleotides are TGTGCCAGCAGCGGGACCGGGACTAGTTCTCAAGAGACCCAGTACTTC. This encodes CASSGTGTSSQETQYF. J is TRBJ2-5 and V is TRBV9, with TRBD2 matching over 8 bases. The germline gives CDR1 SGDLS, CDR2 YYNGEE. This CDR3 comprises 16 residues. V lost 3 bases, J lost 2 bases, and 9 bases stayed unmatched.

This chain joins TRBV3-1 (or the pseudogene TRBV3-2) and TRBJ1-4, with TRBD1 as a possible D gene (5 bases). In germline, CDR1 is LGHDT, CDR2 YNNKEL (reference sequence). V shed 2 bases and J shed 8 bases, with 12 bases lying between them. The CDR3 has 14 residues. CDR3 DNA: TGTGCCAGCAGCCAAAACTCAGGGAGGGAAAAACTGTTTTTT. Protein sequence: CASSQNSGREKLFF.

The V call is TRBV2, the J call TRBJ2-1; no clear D gene. The CDR3 consists of 12 residues. V lost 6 bases, J lost 6 bases, and 9 bases lay in between. CDR1 is SNHLY and CDR2 is FYNNEI in the germline V gene. CDR3 region: CASRRTRNEQFF. CDR3 DNA: TGTGCCAGCAGGCGAACTCGCAATGAGCAGTTCTTC.

The CDR3 sequence: CASSPDRGPVVGGYTF. In DNA, the CDR3 is TGTGCCAGTAGCCCGGACAGGGGACCGGTAGTAGGTGGCTACACCTTC. The V call is TRBV19, the J call TRBJ1-2; 9 positions agree with TRBD1. The length of the CDR3 is 16 residues. Per the germline V gene, CDR1 is LNHDA and CDR2 is SQIVND (reference sequence). The V gene end was trimmed by 6 bases and the J gene end by 7 bases; junction bases not matched to a gene: 15.

This clone appeared once. The rearrangement uses TRBV7-2 and TRBJ1-5; 9 bases align to TRBD1. Trimming cost V 0 bases and J 3 bases; bases outside gene matches: 9. This CDR3 is built from 18 residues. The germline gives CDR1 SGHTA, CDR2 FQGNSA. CDR3 sequence reads: CASSLAAGTGFSNQPQHF. The CDR3 DNA reads as TGTGCCAGCAGCTTAGCGGCCGGGACAGGGTTTTCCAATCAGCCCCAGCATTTT.

The chain couples TRBV5-6 to TRBJ2-5; D may be TRBD1 (6 bases). The CDR3 runs 15 residues. CDR1 and CDR2 from the germline V gene are SGHDT and YYEEEE. The V end was cut by 4 bases, the J end by 1 base, with 14 bases between. The CDR3 bases are TGTGCCAGCAGCGCTTGGACAGACCCCCAAGAGACCCAGTACTTC. This translates into CASSAWTDPQETQYF.

This clone was counted once. The chain employs TRBV5-4 and TRBJ1-1, with 9 bases aligning to TRBD1. Germline trimming cut 4 bases from V and 6 bases from J; bases unmatched to any gene: 4. The CDR3 has 13 residues. The germline CDR1 and CDR2 sequences are SGHNT and YYREEE (reference sequence). The CDR3 spells CASSPQGAAEAFF. CDR3 nucleotides: TGTGCCAGCAGCCCACAGGGGGCCGCTGAAGCTTTCTTT.

The V call is TRBV10-3, the J call TRBJ1-2; D remains ambiguous. Germline-derived CDR1 and CDR2 are ENHRY and SYGVKD. The CDR3 consists of 16 residues. Trimming pared 1 base from V and 2 bases from J, leaving 14 bases between. The CDR3 region is CAISELAISVNYGYTF. The CDR3 DNA is TGTGCCATCAGTGAGTTGGCGATAAGCGTGAACTATGGCTACACCTTC.

The rearrangement joins TRBV18 to TRBJ1-1; a possible D gene is TRBD1 (5 bases). Germline V gene data show CDR1 as KGHSH and CDR2 as LQKENI. There are 17 residues in the CDR3. Trimming removed 2 bases from V and 6 bases from J, with 22 bases in between. Written as DNA, the CDR3 is TGTGCCAGCTCACCATTTCTGCAGGGTAAGGTTGGGTCTGAAGCTTTCTTT. Encoded protein: CASSPFLQGKVGSEAFF.

The chain employs TRBV19 and TRBJ2-1; 7 bases are shared with TRBD1. J lost 12 bases, V lost 7 bases, and 9 bases had no gene match. In germline, CDR1 is LNHDA, CDR2 SQIVND (reference sequence). The CDR3 is 12 amino acids. CDR3 region: CASKGQFPRQFF. The DNA for the CDR3 is TGTGCCAGTAAGGGACAGTTCCCAAGGCAGTTCTTC.

The chain is built from TRBV7-9 and TRBJ1-1, with 7 bases identical to TRBD1. Looked up from germline, CDR1 is SEHNR and CDR2 is FQNEAQ (reference sequence). The CDR3 is 15 amino acids. V lost 5 bases, J lost 5 bases, and 11 bases stayed unmatched. CDR3: CASSPSTGDDTEAFF. The DNA for the CDR3 is TGTGCCAGCAGCCCCAGTACAGGGGATGATACTGAAGCTTTCTTT.

The genes are TRBV7-9 and TRBJ2-7; 10 nucleotides match TRBD2. This CDR3 has 15 amino acids. Germline V gene lookup returns CDR1 SEHNR and CDR2 FQNEAQ (reference sequence). Trimming took 5 bases from V and 2 from J; bases not matched to a gene: 6. Written as DNA, the CDR3 is TGTGCCAGCAGCGTAGGGAGCGGGAGGGCCTACGAGCAGTACTTC. It is translated as CASSVGSGRAYEQYF.

The chain has TRBV7-2 and TRBJ1-2; no clear D gene. CDR1 and CDR2 (germline): SGHTA, FQGNSA. The CDR3 totals 15 residues. V gave up 5 bases and J gave up 0 bases, with 13 bases separating them. In nucleotides, the CDR3 is TGTGCCAGCAGCGGAGGTGGGGTTTCTAACTATGGCTACACCTTC. Residues: CASSGGGVSNYGYTF.

The chain combines TRBV2 with TRBJ2-2; perhaps TRBD1 as D (5 bases). The V and J ends lost 2 bases and 4 bases respectively, with 17 bases between them. This CDR3 spans 17 amino acids. Germline V lookup: CDR1 SNHLY, CDR2 FYNNEI. The CDR3 DNA sequence: TGTGCCAGCAGTGAAATAGATCAGGGAATGGGCACCGGGGAGCTGTTTTTT. This gives the protein CASSEIDQGMGTGELFF.

V usage is TRBV5-1 and J usage is TRBJ2-7; possible D gene TRBD1, 6 bases. Germline V lookup: CDR1 SGHRS, CDR2 YFSETQ. Trimming cost V 4 bases and J 3 bases, with 14 bases left between them. CDR3 length: 14 amino acids. CDR3 nucleotides: TGCGCCAGCAGCGAAGGACAGCCAGGCTACGAGCAGTACTTC. Protein: CASSEGQPGYEQYF.

V and J are TRBV30 and TRBJ2-1; 7 bases map to TRBD2. Germline V gene sequence: CDR1 GTSNPN, CDR2 SVGIG (reference sequence). Germline trimming cut 5 bases from V and 6 bases from J; bases unmatched to any gene: 10. The CDR3 length is 14 residues. The CDR3 region is CAWGDNLAANEQFF. The CDR3 DNA reads TGTGCCTGGGGCGATAATCTAGCGGCCAATGAGCAGTTCTTC. The full variable domain, its missing parts supplied by reference TRBV30 and TRBJ2-1, is SQTIHQWPATLVQPVGSPLSLECTVEGTSNPNLYWYRQAAGRGLQLLFYSVGIGQISSEVPQNLSASRPQDRQFILSSKKLLLSDSGFYLCAWGDNLAANEQFFGPGTRLTVL.

The chain combines TRBV19 with TRBJ2-6; D not resolved. V shed 7 bases and J shed 0 bases, with 13 bases lying between them. This CDR3 has 16 amino acids. The germline V gene has CDR1 LNHDA and CDR2 SQIVND (reference sequence). This CDR3 reads CASTTFFYSGANVLTF. As DNA, the CDR3 is TGTGCCAGTACTACTTTTTTTTACTCTGGGGCCAACGTCCTGACTTTC.

The genes are TRBV11-3 and TRBJ2-3; 7 bases are shared with TRBD2. Germline trimming cut 1 base from V and 0 bases from J; bases unmatched to any gene: 7. This CDR3 has 17 residues. Germline assignment: CDR1 SGHNT and CDR2 YENEEA. The CDR3 nucleotides read TGTGCCAGCAGCTTAGGAGTTGGCGGGAGTAGCACAGATACGCAGTATTTT. This gives the protein CASSLGVGGSSTDTQYF.

The chain carries TRBV7-2 and TRBJ2-1; D ambiguous. There are 15 residues in the CDR3. The ends were cut back, 3 bases at V and 1 base at J, with 10 bases in the middle. Germline values: CDR1 SGHTA, CDR2 FQGNSA. As DNA, the CDR3 is TGTGCCAGCAGCTTTAGACGGGTTTCCTACAATGAGCAGTTCTTC. It encodes CASSFRRVSYNEQFF.

The chain employs TRBV12-3 or TRBV12-4 and TRBJ1-1, with D possibly matching TRBD1 (6 bases). V gave up 6 bases and J gave up 2 bases, with 10 bases separating them. The CDR3 length is 13 residues. DNA of the CDR3: TGTGCCAGCAGATCGGACAGTAACACTGAAGCTTTCTTT. Protein product: CASRSDSNTEAFF.

This chain uses TRBV2 with TRBJ2-7, with 8 bases identical to TRBD2. The CDR3 sequence is 16 residues long. After removal of 3 bases from V and 2 bases from J, the junction contained 9 bases not matched to a gene. Germline CDR1 and CDR2: SNHLY and FYNNEI. The CDR3, as DNA: TGTGCCAGCAGTGAGTATCCGGGACTAGGGACCTACGAGCAGTACTTC. Translating it yields CASSEYPGLGTYEQYF.

For the CDR3, the DNA is TGTGCCAGCAGCGTAAGAACTAGCGCGAGCTCCTACAATGAGCAGTTCTTC. Translation gives CASSVRTSASSYNEQFF. The chain employs TRBV9 and TRBJ2-1; TRBD2 matches 7 bases. Per germline, CDR1 SGDLS and CDR2 YYNGEE. V trimming: 1 base; J trimming: 0 bases; junction bases outside the gene matches: 7. This CDR3 is built from 17 residues. Variable domain in full (rest from reference TRBV9 and TRBJ2-1): DSGVTQTPKHLITATGQRVTLRCSPRSGDLSVYWYQQSLDQGLQFLIQYYNGEERAKGNILERFSAQQFPDLHSELNLSSLELGDSALYFCASSVRTSASSYNEQFFGPGTRLTVL.

On this clone: This specimen includes other DNA sequences encoding the same CDR3. The chain combines TRBV6-2 or TRBV6-3 with TRBJ1-2; D is perhaps TRBD1 (6 bases). Germline assignment: CDR1 MNHEY and CDR2 SVGEGT. CDR3 size: 11 residues. V was trimmed by 2 bases and J by 8 bases, leaving 6 bases between them. The CDR3 DNA is TGTGCCAGCAGTTACGGGGGCGGCTACACCTTC. This codes for CASSYGGGYTF.

This sequence joins TRBV7-2 and TRBJ2-7; tentatively, D is TRBD2 (6 bases). Germline V gives CDR1 SGHTA, CDR2 FQGNSA. With 5 bases removed from V and 7 bases from J, the gap between germline ends came to 12 bases. CDR3 size: 12 residues. CDR3 region: CASSPGRGEQYF. CDR3 nucleotide sequence: TGTGCCAGCAGCCCCGGACGGGGGGAGCAGTACTTC.

The chain couples TRBV6-1 to TRBJ2-7, with D perhaps TRBD1 (6 bases). V lost 0 bases and J 7 bases, leaving 28 bases between the germline ends. CDR1 is MNHNS and CDR2 is SASEGT in the germline V gene. The CDR3 loop spans 19 amino acids. In DNA, the CDR3 is TGTGCCAGCAGTGAAGCGATCCCCACAGGGAGAGCCCTTACGAAGGAGCAGTACTTC. This translates into CASSEAIPTGRALTKEQYF.